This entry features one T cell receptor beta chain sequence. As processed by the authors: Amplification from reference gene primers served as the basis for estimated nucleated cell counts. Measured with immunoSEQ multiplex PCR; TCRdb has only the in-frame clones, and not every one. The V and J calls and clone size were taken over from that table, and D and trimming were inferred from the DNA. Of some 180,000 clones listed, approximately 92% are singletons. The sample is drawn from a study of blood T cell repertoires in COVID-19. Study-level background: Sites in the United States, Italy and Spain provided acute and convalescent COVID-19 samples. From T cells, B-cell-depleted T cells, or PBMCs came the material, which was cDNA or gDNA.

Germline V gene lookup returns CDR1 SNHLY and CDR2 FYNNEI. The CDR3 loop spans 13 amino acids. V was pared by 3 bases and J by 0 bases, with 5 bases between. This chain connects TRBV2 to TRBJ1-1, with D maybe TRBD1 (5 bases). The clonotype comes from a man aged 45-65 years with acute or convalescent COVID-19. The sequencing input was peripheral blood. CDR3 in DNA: TGTGCCAGCAGTGAGACAGTGAACACTGAAGCTTTCTTT. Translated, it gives CASSETVNTEAFF.